This T cell receptor beta chain was obtained from a study of technical replicates of blood from a handful of donors. V lost 1 base and J 6 bases, leaving 12 bases between the germline ends. Germline V gene sequence: CDR1 LNHNV, CDR2 YYDKDF (reference sequence). There are 14 residues in the CDR3. Data came from immunoSEQ multiplex PCR; TCRdb stores just in-frame clones and leaves some out. The sample includes 65,000 to 80,000 clones, around nine tenths seen only once; the top ten take approximately 0.4%. This chain links TRBV15 with TRBJ1-1; D might be TRBD1 (5 bases). Material: T cells isolated from PBMCs. The source is a human donor in good health. The CDR3 spells CATSRADGGPEAFF. The DNA for the CDR3 is TGTGCCACCAGCAGAGCTGACGGGGGACCTGAAGCTTTCTTT. The variable domain in full, with the rest retrieved from reference TRBV15 and TRBJ1-1, is DAMVIQNPRYQVTQFGKPVTLSCSQTLNHNVMYWYQQKSSQAPKLLFHYYDKDFNNEADTPDNFQSRRPNTSFCFLDIRSPGLGDTAMYLCATSRADGGPEAFFGQGTRLTVV.